This entry concerns a single T cell receptor (beta chain). What antigen it recognizes has not been identified. No base quality values were provided; no much bigger clone lies one nucleotide off. The data were obtained in a study of blood T cell repertoires in COVID-19 (dated by TCRdb to about 2020). With respect to the entire study: Samples covering the acute and convalescent phases of COVID-19 were provided by collaborators in the United States, Italy and Spain. The material from the prospective study consisted of cDNA or gDNA derived from T cells, B-cell-depleted T cells, or PBMCs. Subjects who had been exposed to COVID-19, were actively infected with it, or had recovered from it provided the deeply sampled blood TCRbeta repertoires that made up the dataset. A freely available public database, intended as a resource for researchers studying the immune response to SARS-CoV-2, is where the repertoires were released. Samples were obtained from the ongoing ImmuneRACE study (first 160 participants) and from about 1,300 subjects provided by 6 global collaborators. A de-identified subject ID, COVID-19 status, age in years and sex were almost always included in the sample metadata. Where HLA class I and class II types were available, the types were taken from metadata supplied by the sample provider, not from assay-based typing. What the study reported, not specific to this receptor: How much clinical and demographic metadata was included differed by source and by participant, and the metadata was provided uncurated.

A second Seattle source provided samples from volunteer blood donors who had recovered from COVID-19. The collaborating institutions used their own protocols to collect whole blood in K2EDTA tubes. For TCRbeta analysis, collaborators shipped samples in one of three forms: frozen whole blood, isolated PBMCs, or DNA extracted from either of those sample types. TCRbeta CDR3 regions were amplified from genomic DNA by means of the immunoSEQ Assay, a bias-controlled multiplex PCR. In the paper's pipeline: The number of nucleated cells in each sample was estimated from the amplification of reference gene primers within the assay. To quantify the absolute abundance of each unique TCRbeta CDR3 rearrangement, sequence reads were collapsed and filtered. For each sample, productive Simpson clonality was calculated by taking the square root of Simpson's diversity index across productive rearrangements. The source is immuneACCESS, and TCRdb retained only in-frame sequences with V and J called. Part of the clones is not carried over; for the studies checked, unresolved V genes explain less than half of this, and the remainder is unexplained. Clone size and the V and J calls come from that table; the DNA yielded D and trimming. The sample table lists roughly 250,000 clones, about 85% of them with a count of one. The ten top clones hold 7.2% of the sample.

The CDR3, cysteine through phenylalanine, is 13 amino acids long. CDR3 DNA is the only sequence kept; it has 39 bases, read in frame from the first base. Looking up the germline V gene yields CDR1 SGDLS and CDR2 YYNGEE. The trim is 0 bases for V and 8 bases for J, with a gap of 9 bases between the germline ends. Recombination linked TRBV9 to TRBJ1-3; tentative D gene TRBD1, with 6 bases matching. Sequencing was performed on peripheral blood. The sequence was obtained from a man between 60 and 70 years old who had recovered from COVID-19. The DNA reads TGTGCCAGCAGCGTAGCCCAGGGGTACACCATATATTTT. Its translation reads: CASSVAQGYTIYF.